This TCR beta chain came from a study of T cell repertoires in cytomegalovirus infection. The wider study: Recently identified HLA-C-restricted and well-studied HLA-B-restricted CMV epitopes were used. Study observations and caveats: CMV-specific HLA-C-restricted TCR beta clonotypes dominated the ex vivo response.

Concerning this clonotype itself: Its antigen is undetermined.

Using its own MiXCR run on the reads, TCRdb lists one record per CDR3 protein. The sample lists hundreds of thousands of distinct CDR3 sequences, around 29% occurring once. The receptor was derived from a human donor in good health (CMV status not recorded). Some clones in this sample may be carry-over from other donors' samples. The specimen comprised cultured CD8+ T cells from PBMCs, sampled from culture after CMV antigen stimulation.

DNA of the CDR3: TGTGCCAGCAGTTACTTTGGGGGCGGGTATGGCTACACCTTC. It encodes CASSYFGGGYGYTF. The genes are TRBV6-6 and TRBJ1-2, with D maybe TRBD1 (6 bases). V lost 1 base, J lost 5 bases, and 11 bases lay in between. The CDR3 spans 14 residues. The germline V gene has CDR1 MNHNY and CDR2 SVGAGI (reference sequence).